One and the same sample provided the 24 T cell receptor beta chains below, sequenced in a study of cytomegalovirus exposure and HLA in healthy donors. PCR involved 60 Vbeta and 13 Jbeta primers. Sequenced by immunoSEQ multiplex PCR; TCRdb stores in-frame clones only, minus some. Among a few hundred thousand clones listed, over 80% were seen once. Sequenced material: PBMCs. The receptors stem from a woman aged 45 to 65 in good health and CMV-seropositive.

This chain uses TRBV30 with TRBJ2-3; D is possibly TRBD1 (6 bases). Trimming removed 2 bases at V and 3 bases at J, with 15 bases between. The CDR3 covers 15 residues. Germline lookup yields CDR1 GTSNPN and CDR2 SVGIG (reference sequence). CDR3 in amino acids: CAWSLRGSSTDTQYF. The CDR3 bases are TGTGCCTGGAGTCTAAGGGGGAGTTCGACAGATACGCAGTATTTT.

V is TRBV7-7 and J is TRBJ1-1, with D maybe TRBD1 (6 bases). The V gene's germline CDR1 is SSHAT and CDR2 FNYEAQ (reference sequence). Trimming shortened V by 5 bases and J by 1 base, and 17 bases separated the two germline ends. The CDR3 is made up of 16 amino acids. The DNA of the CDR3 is TGTGCCAGCAGCCCCGCCCACAGGGCCCAGAACACTGAAGCTTTCTTT. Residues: CASSPAHRAQNTEAFF.

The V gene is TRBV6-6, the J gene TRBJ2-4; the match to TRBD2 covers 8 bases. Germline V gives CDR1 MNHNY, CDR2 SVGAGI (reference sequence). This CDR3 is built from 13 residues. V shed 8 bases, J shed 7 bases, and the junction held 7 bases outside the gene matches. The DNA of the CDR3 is TGTGCCAGCCGGGAGGGGGGCAGCAACATTCAGTACTTC. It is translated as CASREGGSNIQYF.

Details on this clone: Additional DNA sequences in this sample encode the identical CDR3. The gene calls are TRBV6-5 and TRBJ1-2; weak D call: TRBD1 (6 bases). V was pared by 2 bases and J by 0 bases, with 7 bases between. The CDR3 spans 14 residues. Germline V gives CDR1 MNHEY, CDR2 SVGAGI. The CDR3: CASSYGQSNYGYTF. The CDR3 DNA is TGTGCCAGCAGTTACGGACAGTCTAACTATGGCTACACCTTC.

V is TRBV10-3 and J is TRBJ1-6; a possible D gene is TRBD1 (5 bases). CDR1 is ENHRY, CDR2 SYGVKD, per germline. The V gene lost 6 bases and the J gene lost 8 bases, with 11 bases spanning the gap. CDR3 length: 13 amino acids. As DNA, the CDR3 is TGTGCCATCAGCACGAAAGGGGATTCACCCCTCCACTTT. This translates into CAISTKGDSPLHF.

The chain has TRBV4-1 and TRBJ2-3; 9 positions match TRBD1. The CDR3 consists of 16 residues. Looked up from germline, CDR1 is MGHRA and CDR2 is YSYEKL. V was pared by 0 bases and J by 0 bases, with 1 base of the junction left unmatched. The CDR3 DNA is TGCGCCAGCAGCCAAGACGGGACAGGGAGCACAGATACGCAGTATTTT. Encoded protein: CASSQDGTGSTDTQYF.

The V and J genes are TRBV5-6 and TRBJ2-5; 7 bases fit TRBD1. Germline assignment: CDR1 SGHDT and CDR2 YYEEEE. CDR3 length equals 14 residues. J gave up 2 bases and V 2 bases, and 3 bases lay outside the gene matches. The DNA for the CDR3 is TGTGCCAGCAGCTTTCACAGGGGACAAGAGACCCAGTACTTC. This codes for CASSFHRGQETQYF.

The CDR3 reads CASSLNRGKAEAFF. For the CDR3, the DNA is TGTGCCAGCAGCTTAAACAGGGGGAAAGCTGAAGCTTTCTTT. The J gene is TRBJ1-1, the V gene TRBV11-1, with 8 bases aligning to TRBD1. With V trimmed by 2 bases and J by 6 bases, 5 bases remained unmatched. The CDR3 has 14 residues. Germline V lookup: CDR1 SGHAT, CDR2 FQDESV (reference sequence).

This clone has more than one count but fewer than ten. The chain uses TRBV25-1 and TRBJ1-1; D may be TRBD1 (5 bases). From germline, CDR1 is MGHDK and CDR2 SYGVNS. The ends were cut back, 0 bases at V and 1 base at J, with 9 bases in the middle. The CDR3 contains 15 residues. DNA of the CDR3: TGTGCCAGCAGTGAATATCAGGGTGGGAACACTGAAGCTTTCTTT. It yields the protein CASSEYQGGNTEAFF.

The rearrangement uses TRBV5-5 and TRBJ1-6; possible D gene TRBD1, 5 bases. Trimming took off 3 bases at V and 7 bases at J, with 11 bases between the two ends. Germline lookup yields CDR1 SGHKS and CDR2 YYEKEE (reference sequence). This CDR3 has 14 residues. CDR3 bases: TGTGCCAGCAGCTCGAGGGGAGGGAATTCACCCCTCCACTTT. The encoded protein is CASSSRGGNSPLHF.

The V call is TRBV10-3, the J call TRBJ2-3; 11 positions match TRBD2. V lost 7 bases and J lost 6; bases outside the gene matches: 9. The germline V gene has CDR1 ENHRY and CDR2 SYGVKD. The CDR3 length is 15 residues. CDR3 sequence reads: CAITPTSGVGDTQYF. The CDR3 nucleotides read TGTGCCATCACCCCGACTAGCGGGGTCGGGGATACGCAGTATTTT.

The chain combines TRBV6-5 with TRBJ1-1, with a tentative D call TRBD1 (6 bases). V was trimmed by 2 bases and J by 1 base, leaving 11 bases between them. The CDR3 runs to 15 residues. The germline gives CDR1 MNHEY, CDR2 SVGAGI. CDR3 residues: CASSYNRVGNTEAFF. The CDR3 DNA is TGTGCCAGCAGTTACAACAGGGTAGGGAACACTGAAGCTTTCTTT.

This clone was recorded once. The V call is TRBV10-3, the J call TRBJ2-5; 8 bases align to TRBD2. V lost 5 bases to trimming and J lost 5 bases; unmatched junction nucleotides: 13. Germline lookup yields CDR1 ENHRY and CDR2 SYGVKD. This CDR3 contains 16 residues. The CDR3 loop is CAISPQRGLARETQYF. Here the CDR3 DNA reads TGTGCCATCAGTCCCCAGCGGGGGCTCGCACGGGAGACCCAGTACTTC.

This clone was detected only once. CDR3 amino acids: CASSLLSTVTNEQFF. CDR3 DNA sequence: TGTGCCAGCAGCTTACTGTCGACAGTTACCAATGAGCAGTTCTTC. The rearrangement links TRBV11-2 to TRBJ2-1; TRBD1 is a possible D gene (5 bases). V was shortened by 2 bases and J by 6 bases, with 14 bases between the two germline ends. CDR3 length equals 15 residues. Germline CDR1 reads SGHAT; CDR2 reads FQNNGV. The full variable domain, its missing parts supplied by reference TRBV11-2 and TRBJ2-1, is EAGVAQSPRYKIIEKRQSVAFWCNPISGHATLYWYQQILGQGPKLLIQFQNNGVVDDSQLPKDRFSAERLKGVDSTLKIQPAKLEDSAVYLCASSLLSTVTNEQFFGPGTRLTVL.

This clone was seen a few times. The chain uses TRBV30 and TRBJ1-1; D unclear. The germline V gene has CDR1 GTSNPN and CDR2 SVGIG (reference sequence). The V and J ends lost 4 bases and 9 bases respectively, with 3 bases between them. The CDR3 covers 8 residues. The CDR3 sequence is CAWNKAFF. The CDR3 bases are TGTGCCTGGAATAAAGCTTTCTTT.

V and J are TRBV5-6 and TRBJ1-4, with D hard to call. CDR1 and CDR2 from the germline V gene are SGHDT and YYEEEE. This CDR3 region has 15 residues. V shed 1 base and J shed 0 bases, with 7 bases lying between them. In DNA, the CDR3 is TGTGCCAGCAGCTTGATCCCGTCAACTAATGAAAAACTGTTTTTT. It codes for CASSLIPSTNEKLFF. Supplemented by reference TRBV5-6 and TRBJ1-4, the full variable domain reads DAGVTQSPTHLIKTRGQQVTLRCSPKSGHDTVSWYQQALGQGPQFIFQYYEEEERQRGNFPDRFSGHQFPNYSSELNVNALLLGDSALYLCASSLIPSTNEKLFFGSGTQLSVL.

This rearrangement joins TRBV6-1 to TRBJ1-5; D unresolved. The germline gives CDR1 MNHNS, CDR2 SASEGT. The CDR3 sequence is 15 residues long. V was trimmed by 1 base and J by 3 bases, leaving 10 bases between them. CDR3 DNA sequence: TGTGCCAGCAGTGAAGGACGGGGTCTCAATCAGCCCCAGCATTTT. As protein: CASSEGRGLNQPQHF.

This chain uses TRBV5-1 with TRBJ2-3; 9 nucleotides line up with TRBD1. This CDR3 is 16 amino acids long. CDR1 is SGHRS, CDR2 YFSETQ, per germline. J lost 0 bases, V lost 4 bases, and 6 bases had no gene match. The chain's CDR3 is CASSPTGGASTDTQYF. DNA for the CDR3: TGCGCCAGCAGCCCCACAGGGGGCGCTAGCACAGATACGCAGTATTTT.

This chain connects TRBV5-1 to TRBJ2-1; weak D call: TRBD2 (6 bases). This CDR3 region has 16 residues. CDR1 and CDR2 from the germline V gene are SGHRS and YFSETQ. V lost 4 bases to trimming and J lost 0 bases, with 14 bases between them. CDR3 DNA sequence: TGCGCCAGCAGCGCGCGGGACGGCAGCTCCTACAATGAGCAGTTCTTC. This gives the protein CASSARDGSSYNEQFF.

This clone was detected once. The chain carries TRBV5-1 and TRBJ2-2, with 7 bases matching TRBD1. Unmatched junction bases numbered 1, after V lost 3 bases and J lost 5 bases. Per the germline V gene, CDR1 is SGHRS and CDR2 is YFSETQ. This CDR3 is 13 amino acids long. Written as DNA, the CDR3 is TGCGCCAGCAGCTGGACAGGTACCGGGGAGCTGTTTTTT. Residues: CASSWTGTGELFF. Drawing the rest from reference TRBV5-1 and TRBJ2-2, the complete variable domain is KAGVTQTPRYLIKTRGQQVTLSCSPISGHRSVSWYQQTPGQGLQFLFEYFSETQRNKGNFPGRFSGRQFSNSRSEMNVSTLELGDSALYLCASSWTGTGELFFGEGSRLTVL.

The CDR3 is CSVSDRVITEAFF. CDR3 nucleotides: TGCAGCGTTTCGGACAGGGTAATCACTGAAGCTTTCTTT. V is TRBV29-1 and J is TRBJ1-1; 8 bases are shared with TRBD1. V trimming: 5 bases; J trimming: 4 bases; junction bases outside the gene matches: 6. The germline V gene has CDR1 SQVTM and CDR2 ANQGSEA. This CDR3 is 13 amino acids long.

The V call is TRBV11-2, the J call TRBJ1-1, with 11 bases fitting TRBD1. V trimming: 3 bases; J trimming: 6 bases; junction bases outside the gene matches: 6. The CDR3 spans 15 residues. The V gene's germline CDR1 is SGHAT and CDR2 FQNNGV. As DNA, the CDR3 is TGTGCCAGCAGCTTCGACGGACAGGGGGCTGCTGAAGCTTTCTTT. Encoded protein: CASSFDGQGAAEAFF.

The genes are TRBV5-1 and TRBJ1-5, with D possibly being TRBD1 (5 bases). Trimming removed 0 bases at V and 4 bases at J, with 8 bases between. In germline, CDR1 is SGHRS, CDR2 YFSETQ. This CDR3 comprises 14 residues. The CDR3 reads CASSLAPGNQPQHF. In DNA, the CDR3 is TGCGCCAGCAGCTTGGCCCCAGGGAATCAGCCCCAGCATTTT.

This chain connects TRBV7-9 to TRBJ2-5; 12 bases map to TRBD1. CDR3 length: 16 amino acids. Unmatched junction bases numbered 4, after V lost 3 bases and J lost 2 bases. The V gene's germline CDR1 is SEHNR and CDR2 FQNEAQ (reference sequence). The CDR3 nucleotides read TGTGCCAGCAGCTTCGGGGACAGGGGGCAGCAAGAGACCCAGTACTTC. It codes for CASSFGDRGQQETQYF.